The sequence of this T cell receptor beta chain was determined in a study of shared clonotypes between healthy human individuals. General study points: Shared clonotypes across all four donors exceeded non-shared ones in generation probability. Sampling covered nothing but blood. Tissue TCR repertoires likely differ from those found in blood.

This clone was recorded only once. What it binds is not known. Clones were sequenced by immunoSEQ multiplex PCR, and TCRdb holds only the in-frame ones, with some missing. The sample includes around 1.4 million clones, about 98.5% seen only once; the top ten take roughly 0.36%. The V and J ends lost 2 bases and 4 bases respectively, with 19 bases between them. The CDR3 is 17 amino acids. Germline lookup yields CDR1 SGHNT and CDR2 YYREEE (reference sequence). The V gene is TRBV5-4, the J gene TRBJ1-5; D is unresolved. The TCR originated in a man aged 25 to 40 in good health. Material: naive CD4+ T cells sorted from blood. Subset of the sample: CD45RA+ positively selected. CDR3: CASSLGDLRDWNQPQHF. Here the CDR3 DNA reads TGTGCCAGCAGCTTAGGTGACCTACGAGATTGGAATCAGCCCCAGCATTTT.